This T cell receptor (beta chain) came from a study of T cell repertoires in cytomegalovirus infection. Study information: Public TCR beta signature analysis indicated the presence of both CMV infection and matching HLA type. The study, taken as a whole, reports: There were HLA-C-restricted CMV-specific TCR beta clonotypes dominating the ex vivo response. Cumulative public TCR beta family frequency identified carriers of CMV plus the relevant HLA.

Remarks on this clonotype: Its antigen remains unknown.

TCRdb re-analysed the reads in MiXCR, keeping a single row per CDR3 protein. The sample consists of about 600,000 distinct CDR3 sequences, more than 20% of them appearing once. The CDR3 runs 15 residues. V trimming: 6 bases; J trimming: 7 bases; junction bases outside the gene matches: 11. Sequencing was done on a sample of CD8+ T cells from PBMCs. The chain employs TRBV12-3 or TRBV12-4 and TRBJ2-3, with 9 positions matching TRBD2. This clonotype was obtained from a human donor in good health (CMV status not recorded). Some clones in this sample may be carry-over from other donors' samples. The CDR3 sequence: CASSLSGGIQHTQYF. Written as DNA, the CDR3 is TGTGCCAGCAGCTTAAGCGGGGGGATACAGCATACGCAGTATTTT.